This is a list of T cell receptor beta chains from one sample in a study of blood T cell repertoires in COVID-19. TCRdb keeps only in-frame clones here, not all; method: immunoSEQ multiplex PCR. The sample includes approximately 440,000 clones, approximately 88% of them seen just once. Sequences were obtained from peripheral blood. These receptors came from a woman aged 45-65 years with COVID-19, enrolled during active disease. Each CDR3 is given with its conserved first and last residue. The D gene is left open where the match is weak. Where a row states a size, it is once, few, many or the class of an expanded clone; other rows omit it.

v_gene	j_gene	d_gene	abundance	CDR3nt	CDR3aa
TRBV25-1	TRBJ2-7	TRBD1	.	TGTGCCAGCAGTCGACAGGGACGCTACGAGCAGTACTTC	CASSRQGRYEQYF
TRBV12-3/TRBV12-4	TRBJ1-6	.	once	TGTGCCAGTATGGGCCCGGCGGGTTCACCCCTCCACTTT	CASMGPAGSPLHF
TRBV2	TRBJ2-1	.	.	TGTGCCAGCAGACCGGACTCTTTCAATGAGCAGTTCTTC	CASRPDSFNEQFF
TRBV3-1/TRBV3-2	TRBJ2-1	TRBD2	.	TGTGCCAGCAGCCTGCGGGGGGGCCCCTACAATGAGCAGTTCTTC	CASSLRGGPYNEQFF
TRBV3-1/TRBV3-2	TRBJ2-3	.	.	TGTGCCAGCAGCGATCGGACTGCCGGGGGTACGCAGTATTTT	CASSDRTAGGTQYF
TRBV5-6	TRBJ2-1	.	.	TGTGCCAGCAGCTTGAAACGGGAGCAGTTCTTC	CASSLKREQFF
TRBV19	TRBJ2-1	TRBD2	.	TGTGCCAGTAGTATCGCGGCGGGGGGGGATGAGCAGTTCTTC	CASSIAAGGDEQFF
TRBV5-1	TRBJ2-1	TRBD2	.	TGCGCCAGCAGCTTGGGTTCCGGGGGGACCGATGAGCAGTTCTTC	CASSLGSGGTDEQFF
TRBV12-3/TRBV12-4	TRBJ2-1	.	.	TGTGCCAGCAGTTTCCTCAATGAGCAGTTCTTC	CASSFLNEQFF
TRBV5-5	TRBJ1-4	TRBD1	.	TGTGCCAGCAGCCAACTTTCAGGGGGGCCTAATGAAAAACTGTTTTTT	CASSQLSGGPNEKLFF
TRBV29-1	TRBJ2-1	.	.	TGCAGCGGTACCGGGACAAGCAATGAGCAGTTCTTC	CSGTGTSNEQFF
TRBV5-8	TRBJ2-7	TRBD1	.	TGTGCCAGCAGCCGGGCAGGGGGAGTAACCTACGAGCAGTACTTC	CASSRAGGVTYEQYF
TRBV7-6	TRBJ1-5	.	.	TGTGCCAGCAGCTTAGGTAGAGGGGGATATCAGCCCCAGCATTTT	CASSLGRGGYQPQHF
TRBV11-2	TRBJ2-1	.	.	TGTGCCAGCAGCTTAGGCGGCTTCTACAATGAGCAGTTCTTC	CASSLGGFYNEQFF
TRBV5-5	TRBJ1-2	TRBD1	.	TGTGCCAGCAGCTTGGTGGGACAGGGGATCGGTGGCTACACCTTC	CASSLVGQGIGGYTF
TRBV30	TRBJ2-6	.	.	TGTGCCTGGATCCAGGGATTAGGGGCCAACGTCCTGACTTTC	CAWIQGLGANVLTF
TRBV5-1	TRBJ1-1	.	.	TGCGCCAGCAGCCCCGGGGGACTTGGGAGGCACACTGAAGCTTTCTTT	CASSPGGLGRHTEAFF
TRBV30	TRBJ1-3	.	.	TGTGCCTGGAGTGACAGGGCTGGAAACACCATATATTTT	CAWSDRAGNTIYF
TRBV10-3	TRBJ2-3	TRBD2	.	TGTGCCGTCGCTAGCGGGGGGGCCCCAGATACGCAGTATTTT	CAVASGGAPDTQYF
TRBV6-5	TRBJ2-3	.	.	TGTGCCAGCAGTTACCGGACAGCTACAGATACGCAGTATTTT	CASSYRTATDTQYF
TRBV2	TRBJ2-3	TRBD2	.	TGTGCCAGCAGCCCTTGGGGTAGCGGGGGGGAGGATACGCAGTATTTT	CASSPWGSGGEDTQYF
TRBV3-1/TRBV3-2	TRBJ2-7	TRBD1	.	TGTGCCAGCAGCCCTCGGGGACAGGGGGTAAACGAGCAGTACTTC	CASSPRGQGVNEQYF
TRBV5-1	TRBJ2-5	TRBD2	.	TGCGCCAGCAGGGGAGGGACGGGCGAGACCCAGTACTTC	CASRGGTGETQYF
TRBV3-1/TRBV3-2	TRBJ2-7	.	.	TGTGCCAGCAGCCTGACTTTCTACGAGCAGTACTTC	CASSLTFYEQYF
TRBV12-2	TRBJ1-2	.	once	TGTGCAAGTCTCCAGGGGTTTGGCTACACCTTC	CASLQGFGYTF
TRBV3-1/TRBV3-2	TRBJ2-2	.	.	.	CASSLGRTGSCFF
TRBV29-1	TRBJ2-7	.	.	TGCAGCGCCATAGGTGTGGGCTCAAGGAGGTCCTACGAGCAGTACTTC	CSAIGVGSRRSYEQYF
TRBV6-5	TRBJ1-2	.	.	TGTGCCAGCAGCCGGACAGCAGACTATGGCTACACCTTC	CASSRTADYGYTF
TRBV7-9	TRBJ2-2	.	few	TGTGCCAGCAGCTACTCGAACACCGGGGAGCTGTTTTTT	CASSYSNTGELFF
TRBV18	TRBJ1-2	TRBD1	few	TGTGCCAGCTCCCCGGGACAGGGCGCCTATGGCTACACCTTC	CASSPGQGAYGYTF
TRBV5-5	TRBJ1-1	TRBD1	.	TGTGCCAGCAGCTACCGACAGGGGGCAGGGGCTGAAGCTTTCTTT	CASSYRQGAGAEAFF
TRBV30	TRBJ1-1	.	.	TGTGCCTGGAGTGTAGTGCCGGGAGGGACCACCGAAGCTTTCTTT	CAWSVVPGGTTEAFF
TRBV21-1	TRBJ2-7	.	.	TGTGCCAGCAGCCTACGGACTGAGAGCTCCTACGAGCAGTACTTC	CASSLRTESSYEQYF
TRBV5-1	TRBJ1-1	.	.	TGCGCCAGCAGCTTCACCGGGACACCGAACACTGAAGCTTTCTTT	CASSFTGTPNTEAFF
TRBV3-1/TRBV3-2	TRBJ2-7	.	.	TGTGCCAGCAGCCAAGATCCAGGATCTCTCTACGAGCAGTACTTC	CASSQDPGSLYEQYF
TRBV25-1	TRBJ1-1	TRBD1	.	TGTGCCAGCAGTGGAGCCGGGACAGGGAGAACTGAAGCTTTCTTT	CASSGAGTGRTEAFF
TRBV2	TRBJ1-1	.	.	TGTGCCAGCCGGGACACCATCGGGAACACTGAAGCTTTCTTT	CASRDTIGNTEAFF
TRBV9	TRBJ1-2	TRBD1	.	TGTGCCAGCAGCGTACTAGGTACAGGGGCAGGTGGCTACACCTTC	CASSVLGTGAGGYTF
TRBV6-5	TRBJ1-2	.	.	TGTGCCACCCGACAGGATTCTAACTATGGCTACACCTTC	CATRQDSNYGYTF
TRBV7-3	TRBJ2-3	TRBD2	once	TGTGCCAGCAGCTTGGCGGGGGGGCCGGAAACGCAGTATTTT	CASSLAGGPETQYF
TRBV10-3	TRBJ2-7	.	.	TGTGCCATCACCCCAGGAGGGGCAGGGGGAACCTACGAGCAGTACTTC	CAITPGGAGGTYEQYF
TRBV3-1/TRBV3-2	TRBJ2-7	.	once	TGTGCCAGCAGCCAAGGGCCCCGGGGCGAGCAGTACTTC	CASSQGPRGEQYF
TRBV6-1	TRBJ1-5	TRBD1	.	TGTGCCAGCAGTGAAGACAGGGGTCATCAGCCCCAGCATTTT	CASSEDRGHQPQHF
TRBV4-1	TRBJ2-7	TRBD2	.	TGCGCCAGCAGCCAAGATGCCCTGAGCGGGGGGGCGTTCCCCATCTCCTACGAGCAGTACTTC	CASSQDALSGGAFPISYEQYF
TRBV11-2	TRBJ2-3	.	once	TGTGCCAGCACCCAGAATAGCGTCTTTACAGATACGCAGTATTTT	CASTQNSVFTDTQYF
TRBV27	TRBJ2-1	.	.	TGTGCCAGCAGCCGAGCTAGCGACCCATACAATGAGCAGTTCTTC	CASSRASDPYNEQFF
TRBV7-3	TRBJ1-3	.	.	TGTGCCAGCAGCTTAACAGACGTGGAGGGCATGTCGGATGTCCTCTCTCTGTCTGGAAACACCATATATTTT	CASSLTDVEGMSDVLSLSGNTIYF
TRBV4-1	TRBJ2-2	.	.	TGCGCCAGCAGCCAGGGACACCGGACGAACACCGGGGAGCTGTTTTTT	CASSQGHRTNTGELFF
TRBV24-1	TRBJ2-1	TRBD2	.	TGTGCCACCAGTGATTTGCAAGCGGGGAGCTACAATGAGCAGTTCTTC	CATSDLQAGSYNEQFF
TRBV7-4	TRBJ1-3	.	.	TGTGCCAGCAGCTTAAGGGTGAGGAGGGGCACTGGAAACACCATATATTTT	CASSLRVRRGTGNTIYF